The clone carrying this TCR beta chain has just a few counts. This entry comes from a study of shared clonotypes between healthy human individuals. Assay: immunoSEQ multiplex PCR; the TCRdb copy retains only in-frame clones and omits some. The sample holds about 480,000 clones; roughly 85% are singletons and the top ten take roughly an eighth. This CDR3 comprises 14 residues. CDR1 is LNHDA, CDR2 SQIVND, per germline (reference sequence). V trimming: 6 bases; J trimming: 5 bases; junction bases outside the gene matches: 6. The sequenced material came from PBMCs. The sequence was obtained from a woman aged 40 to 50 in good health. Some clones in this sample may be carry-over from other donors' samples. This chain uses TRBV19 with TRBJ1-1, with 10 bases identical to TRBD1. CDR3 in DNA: TGTGCCAGTAGGCCGACAGGGGGCCGGACTGAAGCTTTCTTT. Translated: CASRPTGGRTEAFF.